This paragraph reports one T cell receptor (beta chain). Each CDR3 protein gets one entry after TCRdb re-called the RT-PCR reads with MiXCR. Of more than 600,000 distinct CDR3 sequences listed, 14% were seen once; the top ten hold roughly 3.9%. This CDR3 contains 15 residues. Per the germline V gene, CDR1 is MDHEN and CDR2 is SYDVKM. V was shortened by 5 bases and J by 7 bases, with 17 bases between the two germline ends. Material: memory CD4+ T cells from blood. The rearrangement joins TRBV28 to TRBJ2-2; D is possibly TRBD1 (5 bases). The sequence was obtained from a female donor in good health, serving as a healthy control. The CDR3 sequence: CASSPIYRQNGELFF. CDR3 nucleotide sequence: TGTGCCAGCAGTCCGATTTACAGGCAGAACGGGGAGCTGTTTTTT.